A selection of T cell receptor beta chains follows, all from one sample in a study of T cell responses to AZD1222 COVID-19 vaccine. This table comes from immunoSEQ multiplex PCR, and its TCRdb copy is limited to in-frame clones, with some not included. The data hold about 100,000 clones, with around 87% observed a single time. This specimen was peripheral blood, taken 28 days after the second AZD1222 dose. The source is an adult who received the AZD1222 COVID-19 vaccine. CDR3s include the opening cysteine and the closing phenylalanine or tryptophan. The D gene is left open where the match is weak. Clone sizes are given selectively: once, few, many, or a class where the clone is expanded.

d_call: -; clone_size: -; v_call: TRBV5-6; j_call: TRBJ2-7; cdr3_nt: TGTGCCAGCAGCTTCCGGGACGGAACCTACGAGCAGTACTTC; cdr3_aa: CASSFRDGTYEQYF
d_call: -; clone_size: -; v_call: TRBV7-2; j_call: TRBJ1-2; cdr3_nt: TGTGCCAGCAGCTTACCAGGTCCGTCCTATGGCTACACCTTC; cdr3_aa: CASSLPGPSYGYTF
d_call: TRBD1; clone_size: -; v_call: TRBV28; j_call: TRBJ1-5; cdr3_nt: TGTGCCAGCGTAGGGACAGGGAGAGGAGACCAGCCCCAGCATTTT; cdr3_aa: CASVGTGRGDQPQHF
d_call: TRBD2; clone_size: -; v_call: TRBV5-1; j_call: TRBJ2-3; cdr3_nt: TGCGCCAGCAGCTTGCCGGGGGGGGCCGGGGATACGCAGTATTTT; cdr3_aa: CASSLPGGAGDTQYF
d_call: -; clone_size: -; v_call: TRBV18; j_call: TRBJ2-7; cdr3_nt: TGTGCCAGCTCACCGTTGGAGGGGGCGTACGAGCAGTACTTC; cdr3_aa: CASSPLEGAYEQYF
d_call: -; clone_size: -; v_call: TRBV19; j_call: TRBJ2-1; cdr3_nt: TGTGCTAGTAGTATCTTTCTAGCGCGTAGCTCCTACAATGAGCAGTTCTTC; cdr3_aa: CASSIFLARSSYNEQFF
d_call: -; clone_size: -; v_call: TRBV5-4; j_call: TRBJ2-7; cdr3_nt: TGTGCCAGCAGCTTTCCTCAAGCTAGCGACGAGCAGTACTTC; cdr3_aa: CASSFPQASDEQYF
d_call: TRBD1; clone_size: once; v_call: TRBV5-1; j_call: TRBJ2-7; cdr3_nt: TGCGCCAGCGGCAAGACAGGGCGCGAGCAGTACTTC; cdr3_aa: CASGKTGREQYF
d_call: -; clone_size: -; v_call: TRBV6-5; j_call: TRBJ1-5; cdr3_nt: TGTGCCAGCAAAGCAGGGGCGGGCAATCAGCCCCAGCATTTT; cdr3_aa: CASKAGAGNQPQHF
d_call: TRBD1; clone_size: few; v_call: TRBV2; j_call: TRBJ1-5; cdr3_nt: TGTGCCAGCAGTGAAGGGGGACAGCTATCGCCCCAGCATTTT; cdr3_aa: CASSEGGQLSPQHF
d_call: -; clone_size: -; v_call: TRBV7-3; j_call: TRBJ2-3; cdr3_nt: TGTGCCAGCAGCACCGGTGGGGCTACGCAGTATTTT; cdr3_aa: CASSTGGATQYF
d_call: TRBD2; clone_size: -; v_call: TRBV5-1; j_call: TRBJ2-1; cdr3_nt: TGCGCCAGCAGCTCGGTACCGGGACTAGCGGCCTACAATGAGCAGTTCTTC; cdr3_aa: CASSSVPGLAAYNEQFF
d_call: -; clone_size: medium-sized; v_call: TRBV6-4; j_call: TRBJ2-1; cdr3_nt: TGTGCCAGCAGTGACTCGGACAACAATGAGCAGTTCTTC; cdr3_aa: CASSDSDNNEQFF